The clone carrying this T cell receptor beta chain has a handful of counts. Its specificity is unknown. Sample treatment: roughly nine-day PBMC culture with coronavirus spike peptide pools or control peptides (ViraFEST assay). Cultured CD4+ T-cell DNA underwent Oncomine TCR Beta short-read sequencing. TCRdb reprocessed the PCR reads with MiXCR, giving one entry per CDR3 protein. The sample lists around 19,000 distinct CDR3 sequences, just under 55% occurring once. The sample comes from a study of vaccination and CD4 T cells after COVID-19. Study results and limitations: There was no significant change from about 20 to 38 median reactive clonotypes.

The CDR3 is 14 residues long. Germline values: CDR1 ENHRY, CDR2 SYGVKD. V was clipped by 6 bases and J by 1 base; unmatched bases: 2. V and J are TRBV10-3 and TRBJ2-2; the match to TRBD2 covers 7 bases. The receptor was derived from a human donor who had recovered from COVID-19. Material: CD4+ T cells from blood, cultured in vitro. The CDR3 DNA reads TGTGCCATCAGGAGCGGGGAGAACACCGGGGAGCTGTTTTTT. Translation: CAIRSGENTGELFF.